The 18 T cell receptor beta chains listed next were all sequenced from one sample in a study of T cells after yellow fever vaccination. Each CDR3 protein is one row after TCRdb ran MiXCR on the 5' RACE reads. The table has 250,000 to 400,000 distinct CDR3 sequences, about 4% seen once. The sequenced sample was PBMCs, obtained 5 days after the yellow fever booster vaccination. The source of these receptors is a man younger than 35 who received the YFV17D yellow fever vaccine.

This clonotype was seen ten or more times. Here the CDR3 reads CASSEAPTGGTEAFF. CDR3 coding DNA: TGTGCCAGCAGTGAAGCCCCCACAGGGGGCACTGAAGCTTTCTTT. The chain employs TRBV6-1 and TRBJ1-1, with TRBD1 identical over 8 bases. Trimming cost V 0 bases and J 4 bases; bases outside gene matches: 4. Germline values: CDR1 MNHNS, CDR2 SASEGT. The CDR3 has 15 residues.

The rearrangement joins TRBV15 to TRBJ2-7, with TRBD1 matching over 8 bases. CDR3 length: 14 amino acids. The V and J ends lost 3 bases and 2 bases, in that order; junction bases with no gene match: 3. The germline V gene encodes CDR1 LNHNV and CDR2 YYDKDF (reference sequence). The CDR3 here is CATSSGTGPYEQYV. The CDR3 coding sequence is TGTGCCACCAGCAGCGGGACAGGACCCTACGAGCAGTACGTC.

This clonotype was seen more than once but under ten times. This chain connects TRBV12-3 or TRBV12-4 to TRBJ1-1, with 8 bases aligning to TRBD1. The CDR3 is made up of 15 amino acids. The V and J ends lost 5 bases and 0 bases, in that order; junction bases with no gene match: 5. The CDR3 is CASSPQGAMNTEAFF. As DNA, the CDR3 is TGTGCCAGCAGTCCCCAGGGGGCCATGAACACTGAAGCTTTCTTT.

This clonotype was observed at least ten times. This sequence joins TRBV5-1 and TRBJ2-7; no firm D call. The CDR3 covers 15 residues. The ends were cut back, 0 bases at V and 0 bases at J, with 10 bases in the middle. From germline, CDR1 is SGHRS and CDR2 YFSETQ. The CDR3 DNA sequence: TGCGCCAGCAGCTTGGGTGGACCGAACTCCTACGAGCAGTACTTC. Its protein is CASSLGGPNSYEQYF.

V and J are TRBV20-1 and TRBJ2-4, with D perhaps TRBD1 (5 bases). V gave up 3 bases and J gave up 0 bases, with 12 bases separating them. Germline V lookup: CDR1 DFQATT, CDR2 SNEGSKA (reference sequence). This CDR3 has 15 residues. The CDR3 spells CSASPRVLAKNIQYF. CDR3 DNA sequence: TGCAGTGCTAGCCCCAGGGTCTTAGCCAAAAACATTCAGTACTTC.

This clonotype appeared many times. The V call is TRBV4-2, the J call TRBJ1-5, with TRBD1 matching 7 bases. Germline CDR1 and CDR2: LGHNA and YNFKEQ. The J segment lost 4 bases and the V segment lost 1 base, leaving 4 bases of the junction unmatched. The CDR3 has 15 residues. DNA for the CDR3: TGTGCCAGCAGCCAAGGGGACAGCGAGAATCAGCCCCAGCATTTT. Protein product: CASSQGDSENQPQHF.

The J gene is TRBJ2-5, the V gene TRBV12-3 or TRBV12-4, with D possibly matching TRBD1 (5 bases). The V end was cut by 3 bases, the J end by 1 base, with 9 bases between. The CDR3 is 14 amino acids. The CDR3 nucleotides are TGTGCCAGCAGTTTTCTTGGGGCCCAAGAGACCCAGTACTTC. It is translated as CASSFLGAQETQYF.

The genes are TRBV20-1 and TRBJ2-7; a weak D match, TRBD1 (6 bases). The CDR3 consists of 17 residues. CDR1 and CDR2 from the germline V gene are DFQATT and SNEGSKA (reference sequence). V was cut by 0 bases and J by 0 bases, with 18 bases left in between. As DNA, the CDR3 is TGCAGTGCTAGAGATCAAGGGGGAGTAGCGCGCTCCTACGAGCAGTACTTC. It specifies CSARDQGGVARSYEQYF.

The chain uses TRBV6-2 or TRBV6-3 and TRBJ2-5; the D is unclear. Trimming took 5 bases from V and 5 from J, leaving 24 bases between them. This CDR3 has 17 amino acids. Germline CDR1 and CDR2: MNHEY and SVGEGT. The CDR3 DNA sequence: TGTGCCAGCAGTCTCAGACTTACCCAACCCACTGGGGAGACCCAGTACTTC. Translated: CASSLRLTQPTGETQYF.

A few counts support this clonotype. The chain recombines TRBV27 with TRBJ2-2, with D possibly TRBD2 on 6 matching bases. The CDR3 has 13 residues. Between the trimmed V and J ends, which lost 10 bases and 1 base, there was a span of 10 bases. From germline, CDR1 is MNHEY and CDR2 SMNVEV (reference sequence). The CDR3 is CATGRGNTGELFF. CDR3 DNA sequence: TGTGCCACCGGGCGGGGGAACACCGGGGAGCTGTTTTTT.

The chain recombines TRBV3-1 with TRBJ1-1; D not certain. The CDR3 length is 14 residues. CDR1 is LGHDT and CDR2 is YNNKEL in the germline V gene (reference sequence). V lost 3 bases and J 1 base, leaving 9 bases between the germline ends. The CDR3 loop reads CASSHTLENTEAFF. In DNA form, the CDR3 reads TGTGCCAGCAGCCACACCTTGGAGAACACTGAAGCTTTCTTT.

This clonotype was seen at least ten times. The rearrangement uses TRBV12-3 or TRBV12-4 and TRBJ1-4; D uncertain. Deletions cut 6 bases from V and 8 bases from J, with 10 bases between. This CDR3 has 12 residues. In DNA, the CDR3 is TGTGCCAGCAGGGTTTTTGGGGAAAAACTGTTTTTT. It is translated as CASRVFGEKLFF.

This clonotype was counted at least ten times. The rearrangement links TRBV6-5 to TRBJ2-1; D uncertain. The V gene's germline CDR1 is MNHEY and CDR2 SVGAGI. The CDR3 has 14 amino acids. The V end was cut by 0 bases, the J end by 5 bases, with 8 bases between. CDR3 region: CASSYSPGNNEQFF. The CDR3 DNA reads as TGTGCCAGCAGTTACTCCCCGGGTAACAATGAGCAGTTCTTC.

V and J are TRBV7-6 and TRBJ2-5, with 9 bases matching TRBD1. The V gene end was trimmed by 4 bases and the J gene end by 5 bases; junction bases not matched to a gene: 8. The germline gives CDR1 SGHVS, CDR2 FNYEAQ. CDR3 length: 15 amino acids. The CDR3 nucleotides are TGTGCCAGCAGCTCTCCGGGACAGGGTTTGGAGACCCAGTACTTC. It specifies CASSSPGQGLETQYF. The full variable domain, completed using reference TRBV7-6 and TRBJ2-5, is GAGVSQSPRYKVTKRGQDVALRCDPISGHVSLYWYRQALGQGPEFLTYFNYEAQQDKSGLPNDRFSAERPEGSISTLTIQRTEQRDSAMYRCASSSPGQGLETQYFGPGTRLLVL.

This clonotype was seen a few times. One junction end disagrees with the germline gene, perhaps due to a read error. This chain joins TRBV2 and TRBJ2-1, with TRBD2 matching over 13 bases. The CDR3 length is 13 residues. The germline V gene has CDR1 SNHLY and CDR2 FYNNEI. CDR3 nucleotide sequence: TGTGCCAGCAGTACTAGCGGGGGGGTTGCGGGGGTCTTC. Amino acids: CASSTSGGVAGVF.

Ten or more counts support this clonotype. The V call is TRBV4-1, the J call TRBJ1-2; D unclear. This CDR3 comprises 14 residues. Germline V CDR1 and CDR2: MGHRA, YSYEKL. V lost 0 bases, J lost 5 bases, and 10 bases lay in between. CDR3 residues: CASSQDRGEYGYTF. CDR3 bases: TGCGCCAGCAGCCAAGATCGGGGAGAATATGGCTACACCTTC.

The chain joins TRBV7-3 to TRBJ2-2, with 7 bases that match TRBD2. The germline gives CDR1 SGHTA, CDR2 FQGTGA. The CDR3 is made up of 16 amino acids. Losses at the gene ends were 5 bases for V and 2 bases for J; bases not matched to a gene: 8. The DNA of the CDR3 is TGTGCCAGCAGCCCCCAGGGACTACTTAACACCGGGGAGCTGTTTTTT. Translating it yields CASSPQGLLNTGELFF.

This clonotype was found a few times. The chain has TRBV11-2 and TRBJ1-6; D not resolved. CDR1 is SGHAT and CDR2 is FQNNGV in the germline V gene. V lost 5 bases and J lost 7, with 12 bases in between. The CDR3 spans 14 residues. CDR3 sequence (DNA): TGTGCCAGCAGCAATAATTTAGAGAATTCACCCCTCCACTTT. Its translation: CASSNNLENSPLHF.